Following are 5 T cell receptor beta chains from one sample sequenced in a study of blood T cell repertoires in COVID-19. The protocol was immunoSEQ multiplex PCR, while the TCRdb copy is restricted to in-frame clones and leaves out a portion. The sample includes 310,000 or so clones, 70% to 90% of them seen just once. The sample comprised PBMCs or T cells enriched from blood (not recorded which). These receptors were taken from a woman in her late teens or twenties who had recovered from COVID-19.

The rearrangement uses TRBV5-1 and TRBJ1-2; possible D gene TRBD1, 5 bases. Germline V CDR1 and CDR2: SGHRS, YFSETQ. Trimming left V 0 bases short and J 6 bases short, with 12 bases between. CDR3 size: 14 residues. DNA for the CDR3: TGCGCCAGCAGCTTGGGGGTCCCACAGGATGGCTACACCTTC. Translating gives CASSLGVPQDGYTF.

In nucleotides, the CDR3 is TGCGCCAGCAGCTTGATCCGGGGTTACACTGAAGCTTTCTTT. This encodes CASSLIRGYTEAFF. The chain joins TRBV5-1 to TRBJ1-1; D gene ambiguous. The CDR3 extends over 14 amino acids. Germline V gene sequence: CDR1 SGHRS, CDR2 YFSETQ. Trimming pared 1 base from V and 3 bases from J, leaving 10 bases between.

The chain employs TRBV12-3 or TRBV12-4 and TRBJ1-1; D is unresolved. The CDR3 runs 13 residues. The V end lost 1 base, the J end lost 1 base, and 4 bases lay between the germline ends. The DNA of the CDR3 is TGTGCCAGCAGTTTAGTACAGAACACTGAAGCTTTCTTT. Residues: CASSLVQNTEAFF.

The chain combines TRBV6-5 with TRBJ2-7, with D possibly being TRBD1 (5 bases). Per the germline V gene, CDR1 is MNHEY and CDR2 is SVGAGI. CDR3 size: 12 residues. Between the trimmed V and J ends, which lost 3 bases and 6 bases, there was a span of 9 bases. CDR3 bases: TGTGCCAGCAGTTATGTCCAGGGCGAGCAGTACTTC. Its translation is CASSYVQGEQYF.

J is TRBJ1-4 and V is TRBV27; tentatively, D is TRBD1 (5 bases). CDR1 is MNHEY, CDR2 SMNVEV, per germline (reference sequence). This CDR3 comprises 14 residues. Trimming took off 4 bases at V and 2 bases at J, with 8 bases between the two ends. The CDR3: CASSSGGTNEKLFF. The DNA for the CDR3 is TGTGCCAGCAGTTCCGGGGGTACTAATGAAAAACTGTTTTTT.